The 27 T cell receptor beta chains below were found in one sample sequenced in a study of blood T cell repertoires in COVID-19. TCRdb's table, derived via immunoSEQ multiplex PCR, lists solely in-frame clones and lacks some. The sample has 240,000 or so clones; 80% to 90% are singletons. Sequencing was done on a sample of peripheral blood. These receptors all come from a man aged 60 to 75 with acute or convalescent COVID-19.

This clone was observed a single time. V usage is TRBV7-9 and J usage is TRBJ2-1; 11 bases match TRBD2. Germline V gene sequence: CDR1 SEHNR, CDR2 FQNEAQ (reference sequence). The trim removed 5 bases at V and 7 bases at J, leaving 13 bases unmatched. The length of the CDR3 is 17 residues. CDR3 residues: CASSQRARLAGFNEQFF. CDR3 DNA: TGTGCCAGCAGCCAAAGGGCTCGACTAGCGGGATTTAATGAGCAGTTCTTC.

V is TRBV29-1 and J is TRBJ2-3, with D maybe TRBD2 (6 bases). CDR1 SQVTM and CDR2 ANQGSEA come from the germline V gene. Deletions cut 8 bases from V and 2 bases from J, with 20 bases between. This CDR3 contains 15 residues. CDR3 DNA sequence: TGCAGCTCTGAGGGAGGCAGCCAATCCACAGATACGCAGTATTTT. It codes for CSSEGGSQSTDTQYF.

This clone was recorded only once. The gene calls are TRBV6-6 and TRBJ2-1; D perhaps matches TRBD2 (7 bases). This CDR3 spans 16 amino acids. Trimming cost V 6 bases and J 7 bases, with 22 bases left between them. The germline V gene encodes CDR1 MNHNY and CDR2 SVGAGI (reference sequence). The CDR3 DNA reads as TGTGCCAGCAGGTCCACAGGGAGGGGGGATTGGAATGAGCAGTTCTTC. Encoded protein: CASRSTGRGDWNEQFF.

The chain is built from TRBV19 and TRBJ1-2; 7 bases map to TRBD1. V shed 5 bases, J shed 5 bases, and the junction held 11 bases outside the gene matches. CDR1 and CDR2 from the germline V gene are LNHDA and SQIVND (reference sequence). The CDR3 length is 15 residues. The CDR3 sequence is CASSLPSGTDYGYTF. The DNA for the CDR3 is TGTGCCAGTAGTCTCCCTTCCGGGACAGATTATGGCTACACCTTC.

The genes are TRBV5-3 and TRBJ1-2; D not resolved. TRBV5-3 is annotated as an ORF whose role is uncertain. Trimming took 2 bases from V and 0 from J, leaving 11 bases between them. The CDR3 length is 15 residues. The CDR3 reads CARSLTTDTNYGYTF. In DNA, the CDR3 is TGTGCCAGAAGCTTAACAACAGACACTAACTATGGCTACACCTTC.

The chain has TRBV6-5 and TRBJ2-7; D remains ambiguous. With 2 bases removed from V and 2 bases from J, the gap between germline ends came to 4 bases. The V gene's germline CDR1 is MNHEY and CDR2 SVGAGI. This CDR3 spans 12 amino acids. CDR3 DNA sequence: TGTGCCAGCAGTTACGGGCCCTACGAGCAGTACTTC. It encodes CASSYGPYEQYF.

This clone was counted only a few times. This sequence joins TRBV9 and TRBJ2-7, with 8 bases matching TRBD2. V lost 3 bases to trimming and J lost 0 bases; unmatched junction nucleotides: 8. This CDR3 has 16 residues. Germline lookup yields CDR1 SGDLS and CDR2 YYNGEE. The DNA of the CDR3 is TGTGCCAGCAGCGCGGGAGGGGACTTTCGCTCCTACGAGCAGTACTTC. Translating gives CASSAGGDFRSYEQYF.

This clone was detected only a few times. The chain is built from TRBV18 and TRBJ2-7; tentatively, D is TRBD1 (6 bases). V lost 3 bases, J lost 2 bases, and 8 bases lay in between. This CDR3 region has 13 residues. Germline V gene sequence: CDR1 KGHSH, CDR2 LQKENI. The CDR3 DNA reads TGTGCCAGCTCACCGACAGGACCCTACGAGCAGTACTTC. Translated, it gives CASSPTGPYEQYF.

The V call is TRBV28, the J call TRBJ1-4; 9 nucleotides line up with TRBD1. From germline, CDR1 is MDHEN and CDR2 SYDVKM. The CDR3 length is 17 residues. The V and J ends lost 7 bases and 5 bases, in that order; junction bases with no gene match: 14. CDR3 loop: CASTKPGQGGLNEKLFF. CDR3 bases: TGTGCCAGCACAAAACCGGGACAGGGAGGATTGAATGAAAAACTGTTTTTT.

This sequence joins TRBV4-3 and TRBJ2-1, with 9 positions matching TRBD2. Germline V gene sequence: CDR1 LGHNA, CDR2 YSLEER. V dropped 0 bases and J dropped 0; count of bases not matched to a gene: 6. This CDR3 spans 18 amino acids. This chain's CDR3 is CASSQDGRAGGSYNEQFF. In nucleotides, the CDR3 is TGCGCCAGCAGCCAAGATGGACGAGCGGGGGGCTCCTACAATGAGCAGTTCTTC.

This clone was recorded once. The CDR3 protein is CASSSGQRNEKLFF. Written as DNA, the CDR3 is TGCGCCAGCAGCTCTGGACAGAGAAATGAAAAACTGTTTTTT. The genes are TRBV5-1 and TRBJ1-4, with D tentatively TRBD1 (6 bases). This CDR3 has 14 amino acids. CDR1 SGHRS and CDR2 YFSETQ come from the germline V gene. Trimming pared 3 bases from V and 5 bases from J, leaving 11 bases between. The full variable domain, in which reference TRBV5-1 and TRBJ1-4 provide the parts outside the CDR3, is KAGVTQTPRYLIKTRGQQVTLSCSPISGHRSVSWYQQTPGQGLQFLFEYFSETQRNKGNFPGRFSGRQFSNSRSEMNVSTLELGDSALYLCASSSGQRNEKLFFGSGTQLSVL.

The V gene is TRBV27, the J gene TRBJ2-7, with 9 bases matching TRBD2. The CDR3 runs to 15 residues. J gave up 6 bases and V 6 bases, and 12 bases lay outside the gene matches. CDR1 is MNHEY and CDR2 is SMNVEV in the germline V gene (reference sequence). CDR3 coding DNA: TGTGCCAGCAGGTCCCGAGCGGGAGGATTTGGCGAGCAGTACTTC. Protein product: CASRSRAGGFGEQYF.

The chain uses TRBV19 and TRBJ1-1; maybe TRBD1 (5 bases). This CDR3 contains 13 residues. Germline V gene sequence: CDR1 LNHDA, CDR2 SQIVND (reference sequence). V shed 7 bases and J shed 1 base, with 10 bases lying between them. CDR3 region: CASNRRGNTEAFF. For the CDR3, the DNA is TGTGCCAGTAACCGAAGGGGGAACACTGAAGCTTTCTTT.

This clone has a single count. The rearrangement uses TRBV21-1 and TRBJ2-1; the table's D call TRBD2 went unverified against the DNA. TRBV21-1 is noted as a pseudogene. The CDR3 is 18 residues long. CDR3 protein: CASLGGLAGDLPYNEQFF. In DNA form, the CDR3 reads TGTGCCAGCCTAGGTGGGCTAGCGGGAGATCTACCCTACAATGAGCAGTTCTTC.

The chain couples TRBV6-2 or TRBV6-3 to TRBJ1-4; no reliable D call. Germline V gives CDR1 MNHEY, CDR2 SVGEGT. The CDR3 consists of 12 residues. V was cut by 5 bases and J by 8 bases, with 9 bases left in between. The CDR3 spells CASSPTDEKLFF. CDR3 sequence (DNA): TGTGCCAGCAGTCCAACAGACGAAAAACTGTTTTTT.

This clone has at least ten counts. The chain has TRBV5-1 and TRBJ2-5, with D unclear. CDR3 length: 13 amino acids. Trimming took off 4 bases at V and 1 base at J, with 8 bases between the two ends. CDR1 and CDR2 from the germline V gene are SGHRS and YFSETQ. For the CDR3, the DNA is TGCGCCAGCAGCCTCAACACCCAAGAGACCCAGTACTTC. Its translation is CASSLNTQETQYF.

This clone was counted once. V usage is TRBV6-1 and J usage is TRBJ2-3; D may be TRBD1 (6 bases). V lost 2 bases, J lost 4 bases, and 7 bases lay in between. The germline V gene encodes CDR1 MNHNS and CDR2 SASEGT. This CDR3 is 13 amino acids long. The CDR3 DNA sequence: TGTGCCAGCAGTGAAAGGACAGCAGATACGCAGTATTTT. Translation: CASSERTADTQYF.

The chain carries TRBV30 and TRBJ2-7, with a weak D call TRBD1 (6 bases). CDR1 and CDR2 from the germline V gene are GTSNPN and SVGIG (reference sequence). Trimming took 6 bases from V and 7 from J, leaving 16 bases between them. CDR3 length: 12 residues. This CDR3 is CACRTVAREQYF. CDR3 nucleotide sequence: TGTGCCTGCAGGACAGTTGCAAGGGAGCAGTACTTC.

The V gene is TRBV7-2, the J gene TRBJ2-2; D perhaps matches TRBD1 (5 bases). This CDR3 has 15 amino acids. The V and J ends lost 1 base and 2 bases respectively, with 8 bases between them. Germline values: CDR1 SGHTA, CDR2 FQGNSA. As DNA, the CDR3 is TGTGCCAGCAGCTTAGGACAGACCAACACCGGGGAGCTGTTTTTT. Translated: CASSLGQTNTGELFF.

The V and J genes are TRBV25-1 and TRBJ2-4; TRBD1 might be the D (6 bases). The germline V gene encodes CDR1 MGHDK and CDR2 SYGVNS. V lost 4 bases, J lost 7 bases, and 14 bases lay in between. This CDR3 has 14 amino acids. CDR3 sequence: CASSALRGLNIQYF. The CDR3 coding sequence is TGTGCCAGCAGTGCACTCAGGGGCTTGAACATTCAGTACTTC.

CDR3 coding DNA: TGTGCCAGCTCACCCGGACAGTCCATTCAGTACTTC. Residues: CASSPGQSIQYF. This chain connects TRBV18 to TRBJ2-4; TRBD1 might be the D (6 bases). There are 12 residues in the CDR3. Deletions cut 3 bases from V and 9 bases from J, with 9 bases between. Germline V gene sequence: CDR1 KGHSH, CDR2 LQKENI.

V gene TRBV7-3 combines with J gene TRBJ2-6; TRBD1 is a possible D gene (6 bases). Trimming removed 5 bases at V and 6 bases at J, with 26 bases between. This CDR3 is 19 amino acids long. Per germline, CDR1 SGHTA and CDR2 FQGTGA. In DNA form, the CDR3 reads TGTGCCAGCAGCAGATACTCCGGGACAAATTCCGGTGAGGCCAACGTCCTGACTTTC. Residues: CASSRYSGTNSGEANVLTF.

The chain carries TRBV4-1 and TRBJ1-2; no reliable D call. Germline CDR1 MGHRA, CDR2 YSYEKL. CDR3 length: 15 residues. The ends were cut back, 3 bases at V and 2 bases at J, with 13 bases in the middle. In DNA, the CDR3 is TGCGCCAGCAGCCAGACCTGGTCAGGAAACTATGGCTACACCTTC. This codes for CASSQTWSGNYGYTF.

Only one count was recorded for this clone. The rearrangement links TRBV14 to TRBJ2-2, with D perhaps matching TRBD1 (7 bases). The CDR3 runs 16 residues. Per the germline V gene, CDR1 is SGHDN and CDR2 is FVKESK. The V and J ends lost 3 bases and 1 base respectively, with 12 bases between them. The CDR3 loop is CASSQRRGQNTGELFF. The DNA for the CDR3 is TGTGCCAGCAGCCAGAGGAGGGGGCAGAACACCGGGGAGCTGTTTTTT.

The rearrangement joins TRBV12-5 to TRBJ2-6; perhaps TRBD1 as D (6 bases). Germline CDR1 and CDR2: LGHNT and FRNRAP. The V and J ends lost 0 bases and 2 bases respectively, with 8 bases between them. The CDR3 is 16 amino acids. CDR3 DNA: TGTGCTAGTGGTTTGGTCACAGGGACTGGGGCCAACGTCCTGACTTTC. This encodes CASGLVTGTGANVLTF.

The DNA of the CDR3 is TGCGCCAGCAGCTTATCAGGCCTTATGAACTCTGGAAACACCATATATTTT. Amino acid sequence: CASSLSGLMNSGNTIYF. The rearrangement uses TRBV5-1 and TRBJ1-3; no definite D call. V gave up 2 bases and J gave up 0 bases, with 15 bases separating them. CDR3 length: 17 amino acids. The germline V gene has CDR1 SGHRS and CDR2 YFSETQ.

Concerning this clone itself: The germline gene is not matched at one end of the junction; a read error may be the cause. V gene TRBV7-7 combines with J gene TRBJ2-1, with 7 bases identical to TRBD2. This CDR3 comprises 13 residues. CDR1 SSHAT and CDR2 FNYEAQ come from the germline V gene (reference sequence). The CDR3 DNA sequence: TGTGCTAGCAGCTTGGGCGGGAGTAATGAGCAGTTCTTC. Its protein is CASSLGGSNEQFF.